This T cell receptor (beta chain) was identified in a study of CD8 T cells in ankylosing spondylitis listed by TCRdb under 2017. Background for the entire study: The study set out to find disease-linked TCR variants by profiling T cell receptor beta repertoires in ankylosing spondylitis patients and healthy donors. In total, the full study cohort was made up of 100 to 140 healthy donors and more than 20 ankylosing spondylitis patients. Peripheral blood was sampled, and synovial fluid was additionally collected from ankylosing spondylitis patients.

The research as a whole found: The disease-linked clones were reported to be significantly enriched in matched synovial fluid samples from ankylosing spondylitis patients. A CD8+ phenotype was shown by the disease-linked clones, which were found at relatively low frequencies in peripheral blood. A TCR beta motif of fewer than 10 highly homologous amino acid variants appeared characteristic of blood from ankylosing spondylitis patients. Some motif variants were previously reported in synovial fluid and blood of reactive arthritis patients, suggesting common disease-initiation mechanisms.

In the germline V gene, CDR1 corresponds to SGDLS and CDR2 to YYNGEE. Inclusive of the bounding cysteine and phenylalanine, the CDR3 is 15 residues long. Of all the DNA, just the CDR3 is kept, 45 bases in frame from base 1. The junction carries 13 bases between V and J, which are trimmed by 2 bases and 2 bases respectively. Sequencing relied on an Illumina HiSeq 2500. TCR beta libraries were prepared by quantitative 5'-RACE with molecular barcodes. In the source study's methods: To identify disease-linked TCR variants, a new computational method was used, one built on a probabilistic model of VDJ rearrangement. The public reads were run again by TCRdb, first through fastp at Q25 and then through MiXCR, and only productive beta chains were kept. Each record represents a unique CDR3 protein, reported with the most common genes and DNA among its rows. The authors' filters were not applied to this entry. This sample gives about 35,000 distinct CDR3 sequences in total; 3% of them show up just once. 2.5% to 3.5% of the sample is taken by the ten largest.

About this clonotype itself: No cognate antigen has been identified for it. Base qualities are not provided; no much larger clone lies one nucleotide away.

Sequenced input: blood, either unsorted or a sorted T cell fraction (not recorded which). This clonotype was sampled from a male donor with ankylosing spondylitis or in good health (not recorded which). The chain joins TRBV9 to TRBJ2-5, with the D gene uncertain. The CDR3 here reads CASSVSYGSQETQYF. The DNA is TGTGCCAGCAGCGTTAGTTACGGATCACAAGAGACCCAGTACTTC.